Below are 6 T cell receptor beta chains sequenced from a single sample in a study of OX40 agonist ivuxolimab in advanced cancers. This table comes from immunoSEQ multiplex PCR, and its TCRdb copy is limited to in-frame clones, with some not included. This sample has about 64,000 clones, with around four fifths found just once. The sequences come from CD4+ or CD8+ T cells sorted from blood, collected in a trial of the OX40 agonist ivuxolimab. The origin of the receptors is an adult with an advanced solid tumor such as melanoma, head and neck, liver or kidney cancer.

The rearrangement uses TRBV25-1 and TRBJ1-1, with D possibly being TRBD1 (5 bases). The V end lost 3 bases, the J end lost 3 bases, and 14 bases lay between the germline ends. The germline V gene encodes CDR1 MGHDK and CDR2 SYGVNS. The CDR3 totals 15 residues. The CDR3 protein is CASSDPRSGDTEAFF. Here the CDR3 DNA reads TGTGCCAGCAGTGATCCCCGATCGGGGGACACTGAAGCTTTCTTT.

The V call is TRBV28, the J call TRBJ2-2, with a possible D match to TRBD1 (6 bases). V lost 8 bases, J lost 4 bases, and 11 bases lay in between. The CDR3 extends over 13 amino acids. Germline CDR1 MDHEN, CDR2 SYDVKM. The CDR3 coding sequence is TGTGCCAGCCTGGACAGCTTCACCGGGGAGCTGTTTTTT. Its translation is CASLDSFTGELFF.

This sequence joins TRBV5-6 and TRBJ1-2, with D unresolved. The germline gives CDR1 SGHDT, CDR2 YYEEEE. V was pared by 0 bases and J by 7 bases, with 4 bases between. The CDR3 contains 11 residues. The CDR3 DNA reads as TGTGCCAGCAGCTTGGGGGGTGGCTACACCTTC. Protein: CASSLGGGYTF.

The table lists this clone with a few counts. The rearrangement links TRBV29-1 to TRBJ2-7, with 8 bases that match TRBD1. The CDR3 consists of 13 residues. V shed 7 bases, J shed 3 bases, and the junction held 8 bases outside the gene matches. Germline V lookup: CDR1 SQVTM, CDR2 ANQGSEA. The CDR3 DNA reads as TGCAGCGCCTCAGGGGGCGAAGGCTACGAGCAGTACTTC. Translation: CSASGGEGYEQYF.

The chain links TRBV5-5 to TRBJ1-2; D not resolved. V was pared by 0 bases and J by 2 bases, with 8 bases between. CDR3 length equals 14 residues. Germline V lookup: CDR1 SGHKS, CDR2 YYEKEE (reference sequence). The CDR3, as DNA: TGTGCCAGCAGCTTGGCCCCCGAGAACTATGGCTACACCTTC. It encodes CASSLAPENYGYTF.

The sample holds one count of this clone. The chain carries TRBV19 and TRBJ2-7; no reliable D call. CDR1 and CDR2 (germline): LNHDA, SQIVND (reference sequence). The CDR3 has 13 residues. Trimming left V 3 bases short and J 2 bases short, with 8 bases between. The CDR3 DNA follows: TGTGCCAGTAGTATTTCTGGCCCCTACGAGCAGTACTTC. It codes for CASSISGPYEQYF.